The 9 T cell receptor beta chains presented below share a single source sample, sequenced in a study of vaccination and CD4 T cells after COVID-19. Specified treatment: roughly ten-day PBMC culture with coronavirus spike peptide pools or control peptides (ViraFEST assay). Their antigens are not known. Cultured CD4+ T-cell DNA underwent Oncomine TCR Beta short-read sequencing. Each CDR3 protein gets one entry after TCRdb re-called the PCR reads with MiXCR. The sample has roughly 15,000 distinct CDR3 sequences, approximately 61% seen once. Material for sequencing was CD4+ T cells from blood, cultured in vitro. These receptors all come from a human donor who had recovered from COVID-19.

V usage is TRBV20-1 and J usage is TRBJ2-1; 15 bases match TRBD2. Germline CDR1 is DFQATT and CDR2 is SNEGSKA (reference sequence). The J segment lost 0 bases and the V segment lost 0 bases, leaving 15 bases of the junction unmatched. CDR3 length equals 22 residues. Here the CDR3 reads CSARDRRTSGRAYGRSYNEQFF. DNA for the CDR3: TGCAGTGCTAGAGATCGCAGGACTAGCGGGAGGGCTTATGGGCGCTCCTACAATGAGCAGTTCTTC.

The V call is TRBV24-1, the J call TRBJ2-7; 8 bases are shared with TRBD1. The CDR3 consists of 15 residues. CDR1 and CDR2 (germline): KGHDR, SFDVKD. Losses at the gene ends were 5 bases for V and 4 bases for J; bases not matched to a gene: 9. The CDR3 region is CATSVKGQANYEQYF. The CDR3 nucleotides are TGTGCCACCAGTGTTAAGGGACAGGCAAATTACGAGCAGTACTTC.

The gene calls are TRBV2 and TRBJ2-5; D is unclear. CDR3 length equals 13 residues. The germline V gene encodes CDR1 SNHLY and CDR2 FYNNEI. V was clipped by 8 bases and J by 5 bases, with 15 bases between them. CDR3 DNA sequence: TGTGCCAGCTCTGGCGGTCTGGGGGAGACCCAGTACTTC. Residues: CASSGGLGETQYF.

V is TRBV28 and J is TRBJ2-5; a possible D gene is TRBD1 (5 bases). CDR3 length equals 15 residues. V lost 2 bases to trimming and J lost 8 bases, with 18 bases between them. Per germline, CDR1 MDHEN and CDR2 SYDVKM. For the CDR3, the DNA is TGTGCCAGCAGTTTAATGGGGCCTGAGATGACCACCCAGTACTTC. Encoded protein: CASSLMGPEMTTQYF.

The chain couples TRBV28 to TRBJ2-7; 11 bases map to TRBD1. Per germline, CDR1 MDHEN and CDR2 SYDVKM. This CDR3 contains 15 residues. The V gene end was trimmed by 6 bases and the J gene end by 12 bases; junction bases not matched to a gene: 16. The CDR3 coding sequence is TGTGCCAGCAGCACCCCGGGGACAGGGGGTCCCCCACGGTACTTC. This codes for CASSTPGTGGPPRYF. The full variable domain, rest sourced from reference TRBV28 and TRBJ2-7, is DVKVTQSSRYLVKRTGEKVFLECVQDMDHENMFWYRQDPGLGLRLIYFSYDVKMKEKGDIPEGYSVSREKKERFSLILESASTNQTSMYLCASSTPGTGGPPRYFGPGTRLTVT.

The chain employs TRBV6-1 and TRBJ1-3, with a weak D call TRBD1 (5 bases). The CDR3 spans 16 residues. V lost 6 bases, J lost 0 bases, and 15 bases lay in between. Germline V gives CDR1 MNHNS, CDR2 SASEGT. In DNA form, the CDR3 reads TGTGCCAGCAGCCCCGGGACGGGGGTCTCTGGAAACACCATATATTTT. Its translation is CASSPGTGVSGNTIYF.

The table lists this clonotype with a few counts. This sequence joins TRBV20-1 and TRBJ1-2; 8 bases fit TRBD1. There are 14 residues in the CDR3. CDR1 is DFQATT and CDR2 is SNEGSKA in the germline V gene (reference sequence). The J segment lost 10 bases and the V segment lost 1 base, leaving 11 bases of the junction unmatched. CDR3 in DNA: TGCAGTGCTAGAGCCGGACCGGGACAGGACATCTACACCTTC. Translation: CSARAGPGQDIYTF.

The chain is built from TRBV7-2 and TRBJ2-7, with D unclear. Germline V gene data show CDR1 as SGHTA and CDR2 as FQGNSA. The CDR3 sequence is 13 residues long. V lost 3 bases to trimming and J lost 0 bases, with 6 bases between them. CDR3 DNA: TGTGCCAGCAGCTTTGACCCCTCCTACGAGCAGTACTTC. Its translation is CASSFDPSYEQYF.

DNA for the CDR3: TGTGCCTGGAGTCCCCTTTCGGGCAATCAGCCCCAGCATTTT. It specifies CAWSPLSGNQPQHF. The chain links TRBV30 to TRBJ1-5; D call uncertain. The ends were cut back, 2 bases at V and 2 bases at J, with 10 bases in the middle. Per germline, CDR1 GTSNPN and CDR2 SVGIG (reference sequence). This CDR3 is built from 14 residues.